Listed below are T cell receptor beta chains from one sample, sequenced in a study of blood T cell repertoires in COVID-19. The table came from immunoSEQ multiplex PCR; TCRdb's copy has only in-frame clones and leaves some out. The top ten clones hold over 7.5% of a sample with roughly 180,000 clones, 86% of them seen once. The sequenced sample consisted of PBMCs or T cells enriched from blood (not recorded which). The receptors derive from a woman younger than 45 who had recovered from COVID-19. CDR3s include the opening cysteine and the closing phenylalanine or tryptophan.

TRBJ2-5	TRBV7-9	CASSLEFQAGGSETQYF
TRBJ2-7	TRBV5-8	CASSFTGGRTYEQYF
TRBJ1-5	TRBV27	CASSPGQWNQPQHF
TRBJ1-5	TRBV10-3	CAISESPSDQPQHF
TRBJ1-3	TRBV9	CASSASTETGNTIYF
TRBJ1-5	TRBV2	CASNGAGANQPQHF
TRBJ2-5	TRBV5-1	CASSLAGGPETQYF
TRBJ1-6	TRBV30	CAWSAPRRSSYNSPLHF
TRBJ2-2	TRBV20-1	CSASRGGFTGELFF
TRBJ1-1	TRBV2	CASSASSLRVEAFF
TRBJ2-3	TRBV7-2	CASSFYSDTQYF
TRBJ1-6	TRBV19	CASSVTDSNSPLHF
TRBJ1-6	TRBV21-1	CASSKEGQGYSPLHF
TRBJ1-1	TRBV28	CASSLVIRLTGVSTEAFF
TRBJ2-7	TRBV4-1	CASSQEREVSYEQYF
TRBJ1-1	TRBV6-6	CASSQPGETGEGEMNTEAFF
TRBJ2-3	TRBV5-1	CASIGQGQGRDTQYF
TRBJ2-3	TRBV7-6	CASSSGTGASTDTQYF
TRBJ1-1	TRBV19	CASSLASEEAFF
TRBJ1-1	TRBV20-1	CSAGGQGRAEAFF
TRBJ1-6	TRBV2	CASSEGTRRGSPLHF
TRBJ2-7	TRBV7-9	CASSLVGLAADEQYF
TRBJ2-1	TRBV5-4	CASSLPSGRGKGEQFF
TRBJ1-2	TRBV19	CASKAWDYAYGYTF
TRBJ2-1	TRBV9	CASSPWSGEQFF
TRBJ1-2	TRBV6-4	CASSVCRNNYGYTF
TRBJ1-1	TRBV5-1	CASSLFPGQGNTEAFF
TRBJ1-2	TRBV29-1	CSVDSDIGGTYGYTF
TRBJ1-1	TRBV6-1	CASSETQGLTEAFF
TRBJ1-2	TRBV28	CASIAGAVGSYGYTF
TRBJ2-1	TRBV10-2	CASSGTSGIYEQFF
TRBJ1-5	TRBV6-5	CATNNGNQPQHF
TRBJ1-6	TRBV6-6	CASSPRSGTFGSSYNSPLHF
TRBJ2-1	TRBV5-1	CASSLEGGRAANEQFF
TRBJ2-7	TRBV7-2	CASSFGPNYEQYF
TRBJ2-1	TRBV19	CATRAGNEQFF
TRBJ2-3	TRBV11-3	CASSSGTSGSSDTQYF
TRBJ2-6	TRBV3-1/TRBV3-2	CASSGYREPSGANVLTF
TRBJ2-1	TRBV11-3	CASSLDPPPSGEQFF
TRBJ1-1	TRBV10-2	CASSLRGLNTEAFF
TRBJ1-1	TRBV2	CASRSPRGGREAFF
TRBJ1-1	TRBV5-1	CASRTGGNTEAFF
TRBJ1-3	TRBV12-5	CASGLVLGGRGNTIYF
TRBJ1-6	TRBV5-1	CASSFTGEDNSPLHF
TRBJ2-7	TRBV5-1	CASSLVRGGLADYEQYF
TRBJ2-3	TRBV4-1	CASSQEPGEPWEPYTQYF
TRBJ1-4	TRBV2	CASSERPTSRGKLFF
TRBJ1-3	TRBV3-1/TRBV3-2	CASSQAGRTIYF
TRBJ2-2	TRBV7-9	CASSQGVGELFF
TRBJ2-7	TRBV2	CASSEAPVYEQYF
TRBJ1-6	TRBV28	CASSKPDRANNSPLHF
TRBJ1-2	TRBV5-4	CASSSHDRHGYTF
TRBJ2-1	TRBV19	CASSIDEFAASYNEQFF